The rows below give T cell receptor beta chains drawn from one sample of a study of blood T cell repertoires in COVID-19. Libraries were prepared by immunoSEQ multiplex PCR; TCRdb keeps only in-frame clonotypes and omits some of them. This sample has approximately 250,000 clones, with 75% to 90% found just once. The specimen sequenced was peripheral blood. The origin of the receptors is a man younger than 40 with active or convalescent COVID-19. Each CDR3 is given with its conserved first and last residue. A D gene is named only where the DNA matches it firmly. Rows give clone size only sometimes, using once, few, many, or a class for an expanded clone.

TRBV21-1	.	TRBJ1-2	.	CASSNDRQCLNYGYTF	TGTGCCAGCAGCAATGACAGGCAATGCCTTAACTATGGCTACACCTTC
TRBV7-3	TRBD1	TRBJ1-1	few	CASSLGQGVNTEAFF	TGTGCCAGCAGCTTGGGACAGGGCGTGAACACTGAAGCTTTCTTT
TRBV9	.	TRBJ2-1	.	CASSAHGAYNEQFF	TGTGCCAGCAGCGCCCACGGAGCCTACAATGAGCAGTTCTTC
TRBV19	.	TRBJ1-6	.	CASNVRGVHSPLHF	TGTGCCAGTAATGTGCGGGGGGTTCATTCACCCCTCCACTTT
TRBV7-9	.	TRBJ2-7	.	CASSLAGTVSSYEQYF	TGTGCCAGCAGCTTAGCGGGCACAGTGAGCTCCTACGAGCAGTACTTC
TRBV7-2	TRBD1	TRBJ2-5	.	CASSLNRQGQETQYF	TGTGCCAGCAGCTTAAATAGACAGGGCCAAGAGACCCAGTACTTC
TRBV5-1	TRBD1	TRBJ2-5	.	CASSLVSSRDRQETQYF	TGCGCCAGCAGCTTGGTATCGTCGAGGGACAGACAAGAGACCCAGTACTTC
TRBV4-1	TRBD1	TRBJ1-6	few	CASSQETGVRHGNSPLHF	TGCGCCAGCAGCCAAGAAACAGGGGTACGACATGGGAATTCACCCCTCCACTTT
TRBV20-1	TRBD1	TRBJ1-1	.	CSAGDRVNTEAFF	TGCAGTGCTGGTGACAGGGTTAACACTGAAGCTTTCTTT
TRBV27	TRBD1	TRBJ1-2	.	CASSRTPQGRGYTF	TGTGCCAGCAGTAGGACCCCACAGGGGCGCGGCTACACCTTC
TRBV5-4	.	TRBJ2-3	.	CASSQYERGTDTQYF	TGTGCCAGCAGCCAGTACGAGCGGGGCACAGATACGCAGTATTTT
TRBV7-2	TRBD1	TRBJ1-1	.	CASSLGQGLNTEAFF	TGTGCCAGCAGCTTGGGACAGGGCTTGAACACTGAAGCTTTCTTT
TRBV19	.	TRBJ1-5	.	CASVAGQPNQPQHF	TGTGCCAGTGTTGCCGGACAGCCGAATCAGCCCCAGCATTTT
TRBV13	TRBD1	TRBJ1-2	.	CASSRQGVDYGYTF	TGTGCCAGCAGCAGACAGGGGGTGGACTATGGCTACACCTTC
TRBV18	.	TRBJ1-3	.	CASSPTAVSGNTIYF	TGTGCCAGCTCACCGACTGCGGTCTCTGGAAACACCATATATTTT
TRBV6-5	TRBD1	TRBJ1-5	.	CASGRLQGDGQPQHF	TGTGCCAGCGGGAGACTACAGGGGGATGGACAGCCCCAGCATTTT
TRBV3-1/TRBV3-2	.	TRBJ1-1	.	CASSQDGGGPLEAFF	TGTGCCAGCAGCCAAGATGGAGGCGGCCCACTTGAAGCTTTCTTT
TRBV6-5	.	TRBJ1-1	.	CASSIQGIWGTEAFF	TGTGCCAGCAGTATACAGGGAATATGGGGCACTGAAGCTTTCTTT
TRBV4-2	.	TRBJ2-7	.	CASSQDAAETYEQYF	TGTGCCAGCAGCCAAGATGCCGCGGAGACCTACGAGCAGTACTTC
TRBV10-3	.	TRBJ1-4	few	CAISELEQGELFF	TGTGCCATCAGTGAGTTGGAGCAGGGCGAACTGTTTTTT
TRBV5-6	.	TRBJ2-2	few	CASSFRWNTGELFF	TGTGCCAGCAGCTTTAGATGGAACACCGGGGAGCTGTTTTTT
TRBV30	TRBD2	TRBJ2-3	.	CAWSVRAGGTDTQYF	TGTGCCTGGAGTGTTCGAGCGGGGGGCACAGATACGCAGTATTTT
TRBV6-5	TRBD1	TRBJ1-2	.	CASRDRGIDGYTF	TGTGCCAGCAGGGACAGGGGTATCGATGGCTACACCTTC
TRBV5-1	TRBD1	TRBJ2-1	.	CASSAWTGGRNEQFF	TGCGCCAGCAGCGCGTGGACAGGGGGGAGGAATGAGCAGTTCTTC
TRBV19	TRBD1	TRBJ2-7	.	CASSMGDRGPYEQYF	TGTGCCAGTAGTATGGGGGACAGGGGTCCCTACGAGCAGTACTTC
TRBV2	.	TRBJ2-1	.	CASNPGVAWDEQFF	TGTGCCAGCAATCCAGGGGTAGCGTGGGATGAGCAGTTCTTC
TRBV18	.	TRBJ2-2	.	CASSPPQGNTGELFF	TGTGCCAGCTCACCACCGCAGGGCAACACCGGGGAGCTGTTTTTT
TRBV6-5	.	TRBJ1-2	few	CASSYSMRNGYTF	TGTGCCAGCAGTTACTCCATGAGGAATGGCTACACCTTC
TRBV2	TRBD1	TRBJ2-3	.	CASSGWTGYTDTQYF	TGTGCCAGCAGTGGGTGGACAGGGTACACAGATACGCAGTATTTT
TRBV2	TRBD1	TRBJ1-1	.	CASRTDRSTEAFF	TGTGCCAGCAGAACGGACAGGAGCACTGAAGCTTTCTTT